What follows is one T cell receptor (beta chain) and its context. Its antigen remains unidentified. The data are from a study of T cell responses to AZD1222 COVID-19 vaccine. Points from the study as a whole: Recipients of AZD1222 seropositive at baseline numbered only 5 or 6. Nearly half of spike-specific TCRs reportedly target unmutated variant regions. White British people made up most donors, females outnumbered males, and clonal diversity was possibly underestimated. There were repertoire samples only from the period after the peak T cell response.

V gave up 5 bases and J gave up 3 bases, with 11 bases separating them. The CDR3 sequence is 14 residues long. The germline CDR1 and CDR2 sequences are SGHTA and FQGNSA. TCRdb's copy holds only in-frame clones and misses some; the assay was immunoSEQ multiplex PCR. The data show some 150,000 clones, around nine tenths seen once. This material consisted of peripheral blood, taken after recovery from COVID-19. The gene calls are TRBV7-2 and TRBJ1-3, with D possibly TRBD1 on 6 matching bases. This receptor was taken from an adult who had recovered from COVID-19. The CDR3 DNA reads TGTGCCAGCAGCAAACAGGGATTTGGAAACACCATATATTTT. Protein product: CASSKQGFGNTIYF.